These 15 T cell receptor beta chains share one sample of origin, sequenced in a study of blood T cell repertoires in COVID-19. Clones were read by immunoSEQ multiplex PCR, and TCRdb kept only the in-frame ones, dropping some. The sample shows around 250,000 clones, 91% of them seen only once. The sequenced sample consisted of PBMCs or T cells enriched from blood (not recorded which). These receptors came from a human donor in a cohort exposed to, infected with or recovered from COVID-19 (not recorded which). The donor label of this sample is uncertain.

V and J are TRBV5-1 and TRBJ1-2; 7 bases match TRBD1. The germline gives CDR1 SGHRS, CDR2 YFSETQ. The ends lost 3 bases at V and 4 bases at J; junction bases unmatched: 9. The CDR3 is 15 amino acids. The CDR3 DNA sequence: TGCGCCAGCAGCTGGTCCCCTCGGGACAGCTATGGCTACACCTTC. Its translation is CASSWSPRDSYGYTF.

The rearrangement uses TRBV30 and TRBJ1-2; TRBD1 aligns across 9 bases. After removal of 3 bases from V and 6 bases from J, the junction contained 17 bases not matched to a gene. In germline, CDR1 is GTSNPN, CDR2 SVGIG (reference sequence). This CDR3 is 17 amino acids long. In DNA form, the CDR3 reads TGTGCCTGGAGCGACTGGAGCAGACAGGGGGGAAAGGATGGCTACACCTTC. Translating gives CAWSDWSRQGGKDGYTF.

The J gene is TRBJ1-3, the V gene TRBV4-2, with unresolved D. Trimming shortened V by 4 bases and J by 3 bases, and 10 bases separated the two germline ends. The CDR3 is made up of 14 amino acids. The germline V gene has CDR1 LGHNA and CDR2 YNFKEQ. CDR3 protein: CASSPIRGGNTIYF. The CDR3 region has the DNA TGTGCCAGCAGCCCCATCCGGGGTGGAAACACCATATATTTT.

This chain links TRBV10-3 with TRBJ2-1; 9 positions agree with TRBD1. Germline CDR1 reads ENHRY; CDR2 reads SYGVKD. The CDR3 runs 15 residues. V lost 4 bases to trimming and J lost 4 bases; unmatched junction nucleotides: 5. CDR3 sequence: CAISATGGAYNEQFF. The DNA for the CDR3 is TGTGCCATCAGTGCTACAGGGGGCGCGTACAATGAGCAGTTCTTC.

The CDR3 nucleotides read TGTGCCAGCAGTGCATCCTCTGGACAGGGGACAGATACGCAGTATTTT. This encodes CASSASSGQGTDTQYF. The chain is built from TRBV6-1 and TRBJ2-3, with 9 nucleotides matching TRBD1. The CDR3 length is 16 residues. The germline V gene encodes CDR1 MNHNS and CDR2 SASEGT. With 4 bases clipped from V and 3 bases from J, the junction kept 8 bases outside the gene matches.

The chain recombines TRBV2 with TRBJ2-5, with TRBD1 as a possible D gene (5 bases). The germline V gene has CDR1 SNHLY and CDR2 FYNNEI. The ends were cut back, 4 bases at V and 2 bases at J, with 8 bases in the middle. The CDR3 is made up of 13 amino acids. Written as DNA, the CDR3 is TGTGCCAGCAGTGGGTCAGGGCAAGAGACCCAGTACTTC. It codes for CASSGSGQETQYF. Supplemented by reference TRBV2 and TRBJ2-5, the full variable domain reads EPEVTQTPSHQVTQMGQEVILRCVPISNHLYFYWYRQILGQKVEFLVSFYNNEISEKSEIFDDQFSVERPDGSNFTLKIRSTKLEDSAMYFCASSGSGQETQYFGPGTRLLVL.

This chain uses TRBV10-3 with TRBJ2-7; D is possibly TRBD2 (6 bases). CDR1 is ENHRY, CDR2 SYGVKD, per germline. V was clipped by 2 bases and J by 5 bases, with 13 bases between them. There are 14 residues in the CDR3. The CDR3 coding sequence is TGTGCCATCAGTGAGGCGGGCCCGGGGGACGAGCAGTACTTC. Translation: CAISEAGPGDEQYF.

This chain links TRBV7-2 with TRBJ2-7; 7 positions match TRBD1. The germline V gene encodes CDR1 SGHTA and CDR2 FQGNSA. The CDR3 is 14 residues long. The trim removed 1 base at V and 5 bases at J, leaving 5 bases unmatched. The CDR3 region has the DNA TGTGCCAGCAGCTTAGACAGGGGCCCCAACGAGCAGTACTTC. Amino acids: CASSLDRGPNEQYF. Drawing the rest from reference TRBV7-2 and TRBJ2-7, the complete variable domain is GAGVSQSPSNKVTEKGKDVELRCDPISGHTALYWYRQSLGQGLEFLIYFQGNSAPDKSGLPSDRFSAERTGGSVSTLTIQRTQQEDSAVYLCASSLDRGPNEQYFGPGTRLTVT.

The chain carries TRBV7-9 and TRBJ1-2, with TRBD1 identical over 8 bases. CDR1 SEHNR and CDR2 FQNEAQ come from the germline V gene (reference sequence). Losses at the gene ends were 1 base for V and 5 bases for J; bases not matched to a gene: 6. This CDR3 has 15 amino acids. Here the CDR3 DNA reads TGTGCCAGCAGCTTAGGGTTACAGGGGGAATATGGCTACACCTTC. This gives the protein CASSLGLQGEYGYTF.

This chain links TRBV30 with TRBJ2-3; D uncertain. Germline V CDR1 and CDR2: GTSNPN, SVGIG (reference sequence). V shed 2 bases and J shed 2 bases, with 8 bases lying between them. The CDR3 spans 13 residues. CDR3 residues: CAWSRKNTDTQYF. The DNA of the CDR3 is TGTGCCTGGAGTCGTAAAAACACAGATACGCAGTATTTT.

This clone has just a few counts. The V call is TRBV19, the J call TRBJ2-7; TRBD1 matches at 9 bases. Losses at the gene ends were 4 bases for V and 5 bases for J; bases not matched to a gene: 3. The CDR3 has 13 amino acids. The germline gives CDR1 LNHDA, CDR2 SQIVND (reference sequence). CDR3 amino acids: CASSNRGQDEQYF. CDR3 nucleotide sequence: TGTGCCAGTAGTAACAGGGGGCAGGACGAGCAGTACTTC.

V gene TRBV7-6 combines with J gene TRBJ1-2, with TRBD1 as a possible D gene (6 bases). V lost 0 bases, J lost 7 bases, and 21 bases lay in between. The CDR3 consists of 17 residues. The germline V gene encodes CDR1 SGHVS and CDR2 FNYEAQ. CDR3: CASSLARGGYRSGGYTF. The DNA for the CDR3 is TGTGCCAGCAGCTTAGCGAGGGGGGGCTACCGGAGTGGTGGCTACACCTTC.

V is TRBV7-8 and J is TRBJ1-1; D gene ambiguous. Trimming pared 5 bases from V and 0 bases from J, leaving 13 bases between. This CDR3 contains 15 residues. The germline CDR1 and CDR2 sequences are SGHVS and FQNEAQ. The CDR3 reads CASSPGRIMNTEAFF. The CDR3 bases are TGTGCCAGCAGCCCGGGGAGAATCATGAACACTGAAGCTTTCTTT.

This clone was detected once. This chain links TRBV6-5 with TRBJ2-2; possibly TRBD1 for D (6 bases). Germline V gene data show CDR1 as MNHEY and CDR2 as SVGAGI. This CDR3 region has 15 residues. V lost 1 base, J lost 5 bases, and 11 bases lay in between. In nucleotides, the CDR3 is TGTGCCAGCAGTTACTGGGCAGGGGAAACCGGGGAGCTGTTTTTT. It is translated as CASSYWAGETGELFF.

This rearrangement joins TRBV2 to TRBJ1-5; D call uncertain. The V gene's germline CDR1 is SNHLY and CDR2 FYNNEI. The CDR3 has 14 amino acids. The V end lost 7 bases, the J end lost 3 bases, and 13 bases lay between the germline ends. CDR3 coding DNA: TGTGCCAGCAAACGGGCGGGATACAATCAGCCCCAGCATTTT. Its protein is CASKRAGYNQPQHF.